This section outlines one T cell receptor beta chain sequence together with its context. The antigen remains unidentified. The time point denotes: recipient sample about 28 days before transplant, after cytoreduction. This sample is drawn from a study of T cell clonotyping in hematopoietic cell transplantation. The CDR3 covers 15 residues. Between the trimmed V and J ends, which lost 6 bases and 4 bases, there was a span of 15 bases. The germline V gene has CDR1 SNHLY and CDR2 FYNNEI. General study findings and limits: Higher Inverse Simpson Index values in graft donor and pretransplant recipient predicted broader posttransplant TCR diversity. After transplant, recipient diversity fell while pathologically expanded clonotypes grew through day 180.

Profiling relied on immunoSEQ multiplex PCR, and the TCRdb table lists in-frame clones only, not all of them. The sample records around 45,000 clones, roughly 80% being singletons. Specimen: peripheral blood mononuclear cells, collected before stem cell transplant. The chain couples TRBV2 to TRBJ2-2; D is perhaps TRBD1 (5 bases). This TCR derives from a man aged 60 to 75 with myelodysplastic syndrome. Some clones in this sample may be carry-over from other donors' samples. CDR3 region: CASRKEQEFTGELFF. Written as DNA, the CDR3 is TGTGCCAGCAGAAAGGAACAGGAGTTCACCGGGGAGCTGTTTTTT.